This T cell receptor beta chain was documented in a study of blood T cell repertoires in COVID-19. Germline V gene lookup returns CDR1 SEHNR and CDR2 FQNEAQ (reference sequence). The length of the CDR3 is 15 residues. V lost 5 bases, J lost 4 bases, and 8 bases stayed unmatched. Participant reports of clinical history set cohort assignment. Only in-frame clones appear in the TCRdb table, and some are missing; sequencing was by immunoSEQ multiplex PCR. The sample yields approximately 180,000 clones, around 80% seen once. Sequencing was performed on PBMCs or T cells enriched from blood (not recorded which). This clonotype was sampled from a woman between 50 and 59 years old with acute COVID-19. V gene TRBV7-9 combines with J gene TRBJ2-3, with TRBD2 identical over 8 bases. The CDR3, as DNA: TGTGCCAGCAGCGAGGCTCGGCGGGGGGCAGATACGCAGTATTTT. Residues: CASSEARRGADTQYF.